This T cell receptor (beta chain) was documented in a study of OX40 agonist ivuxolimab in advanced cancers. Overall study: The diagnoses of dose-escalation patients were hepatocellular carcinoma, melanoma, renal cell or head and neck cancer. Allowance was made for prior anti-PD-1, anti-PD-L1 or anti-CTLA-4 therapy, and around 41% had some. Among those enrolled, mean age was approximately 60 years (range roughly 20 to 80) and 75% to 85% were male. Overall study results and limits: Within 6 weeks, CD4+ and CD8+ blood T cells expanded clonally at 0.1 to 3.0 mg/kg.

Clones were read by immunoSEQ multiplex PCR, and TCRdb kept only the in-frame ones, dropping some. The table shows under 75,000 clones, with 91% occurring only once. The CDR3 sequence is 15 residues long. Germline lookup yields CDR1 SEHNR and CDR2 FQNEAQ (reference sequence). The V and J ends lost 7 bases and 5 bases respectively, with 17 bases between them. As regards this clone: Its target is not known.

The sample was CD4+ or CD8+ T cells sorted from blood, taken in a trial of the OX40 agonist ivuxolimab. The J gene is TRBJ1-4, the V gene TRBV7-9, with D uncertain. This TCR was recovered from an adult with an advanced solid tumor such as melanoma, head and neck, liver or kidney cancer. CDR3: CASTPGGFENEKLFF. Written as DNA, the CDR3 is TGTGCCAGCACCCCCGGCGGGTTTGAGAATGAAAAACTGTTTTTT.